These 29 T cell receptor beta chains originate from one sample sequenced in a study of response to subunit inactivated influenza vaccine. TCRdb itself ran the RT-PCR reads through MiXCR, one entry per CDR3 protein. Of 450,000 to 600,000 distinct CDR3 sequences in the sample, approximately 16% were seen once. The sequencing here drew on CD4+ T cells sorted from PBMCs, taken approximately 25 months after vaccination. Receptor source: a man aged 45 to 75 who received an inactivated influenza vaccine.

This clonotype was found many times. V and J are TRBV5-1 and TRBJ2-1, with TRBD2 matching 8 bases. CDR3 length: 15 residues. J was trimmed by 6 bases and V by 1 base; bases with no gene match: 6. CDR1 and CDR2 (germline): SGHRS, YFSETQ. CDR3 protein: CASSLRGGLSNEQFF. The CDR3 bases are TGCGCCAGCAGCTTGCGGGGGGGCCTGAGCAATGAGCAGTTCTTC.

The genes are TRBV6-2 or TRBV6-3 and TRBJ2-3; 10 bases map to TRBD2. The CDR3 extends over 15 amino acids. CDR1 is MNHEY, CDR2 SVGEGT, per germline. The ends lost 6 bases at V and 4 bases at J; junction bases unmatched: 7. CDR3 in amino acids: CASRDSGGASDTQYF. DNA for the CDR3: TGTGCCAGCAGGGACAGCGGGGGGGCCTCAGATACGCAGTATTTT.

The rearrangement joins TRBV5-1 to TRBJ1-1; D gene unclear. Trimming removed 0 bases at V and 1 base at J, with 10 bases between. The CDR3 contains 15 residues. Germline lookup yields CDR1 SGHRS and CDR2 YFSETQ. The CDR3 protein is CASSLDGRTNTEAFF. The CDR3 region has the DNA TGCGCCAGCAGCTTGGATGGCAGGACGAACACTGAAGCTTTCTTT. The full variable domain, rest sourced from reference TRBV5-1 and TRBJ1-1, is KAGVTQTPRYLIKTRGQQVTLSCSPISGHRSVSWYQQTPGQGLQFLFEYFSETQRNKGNFPGRFSGRQFSNSRSEMNVSTLELGDSALYLCASSLDGRTNTEAFFGQGTRLTVV.

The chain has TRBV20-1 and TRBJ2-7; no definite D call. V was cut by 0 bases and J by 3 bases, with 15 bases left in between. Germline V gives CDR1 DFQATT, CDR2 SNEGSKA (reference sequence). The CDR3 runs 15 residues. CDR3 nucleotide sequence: TGCAGTGCTAGAGATCACCGAGCCAGTCTCTACGAGCAGTACTTC. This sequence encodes CSARDHRASLYEQYF.

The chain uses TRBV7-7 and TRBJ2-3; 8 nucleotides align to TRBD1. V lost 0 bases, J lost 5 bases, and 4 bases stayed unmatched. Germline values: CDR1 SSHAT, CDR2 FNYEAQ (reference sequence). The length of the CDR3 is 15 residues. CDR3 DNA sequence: TGTGCCAGCAGCTTAGCCAGGGGGCCTGGAGATACGCAGTATTTT. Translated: CASSLARGPGDTQYF. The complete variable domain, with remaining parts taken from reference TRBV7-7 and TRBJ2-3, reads GAGVSQSPRYKVTKRGQDVTLRCDPISSHATLYWYQQALGQGPEFLTYFNYEAQPDKSGLPSDRFSAERPEGSISTLTIQRTEQRDSAMYRCASSLARGPGDTQYFGPGTRLTVL.

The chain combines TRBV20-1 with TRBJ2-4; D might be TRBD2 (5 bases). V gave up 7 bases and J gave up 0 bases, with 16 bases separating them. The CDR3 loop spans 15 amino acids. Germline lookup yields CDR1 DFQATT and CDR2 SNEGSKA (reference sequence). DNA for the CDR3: TGCAGTGGGGCCCCGGGGTTGGTAGCCAAAAACATTCAGTACTTC. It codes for CSGAPGLVAKNIQYF.

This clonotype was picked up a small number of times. CDR3 sequence reads: CATNNKGGVGEAFF. The CDR3 nucleotides read TGTGCCACCAATAATAAAGGGGGCGTGGGTGAAGCTTTCTTT. V and J are TRBV14 and TRBJ1-1; the match to TRBD1 covers 7 bases. The germline CDR1 and CDR2 sequences are SGHDN and FVKESK. Trimming removed 10 bases from V and 7 bases from J; junction bases left unmatched: 15. This CDR3 is 14 amino acids long.

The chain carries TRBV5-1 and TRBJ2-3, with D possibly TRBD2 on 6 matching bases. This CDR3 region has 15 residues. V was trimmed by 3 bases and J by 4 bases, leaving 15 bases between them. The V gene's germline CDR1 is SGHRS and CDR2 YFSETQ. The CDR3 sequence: CASSSGRGKADTQYF. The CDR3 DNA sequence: TGCGCCAGCAGCTCCGGTCGGGGGAAGGCAGATACGCAGTATTTT.

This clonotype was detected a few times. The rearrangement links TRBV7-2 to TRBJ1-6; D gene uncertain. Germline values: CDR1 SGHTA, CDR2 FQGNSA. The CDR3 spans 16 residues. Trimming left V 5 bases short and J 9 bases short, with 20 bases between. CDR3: CASSLDRALPGSPLHF. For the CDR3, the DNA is TGTGCCAGCAGCCTAGACCGGGCCCTGCCTGGTTCACCCCTCCACTTT.

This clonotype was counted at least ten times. The CDR3 loop is CASSLGGDFPEAFF. DNA for the CDR3: TGCGCCAGCAGCTTGGGGGGGGACTTTCCTGAAGCTTTCTTT. The chain carries TRBV5-1 and TRBJ1-1, with a tentative D call TRBD1 (5 bases). Germline CDR1 reads SGHRS; CDR2 reads YFSETQ. This CDR3 has 14 residues. Between the trimmed V and J ends, which lost 0 bases and 6 bases, there was a span of 12 bases.

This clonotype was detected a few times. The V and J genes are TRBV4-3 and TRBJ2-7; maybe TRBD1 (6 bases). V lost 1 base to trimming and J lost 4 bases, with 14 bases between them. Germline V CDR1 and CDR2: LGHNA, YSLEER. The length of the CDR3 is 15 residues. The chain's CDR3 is CASSQGIGQKYEQYF. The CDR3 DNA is TGCGCCAGCAGCCAAGGGATAGGACAGAAATACGAGCAGTACTTC.

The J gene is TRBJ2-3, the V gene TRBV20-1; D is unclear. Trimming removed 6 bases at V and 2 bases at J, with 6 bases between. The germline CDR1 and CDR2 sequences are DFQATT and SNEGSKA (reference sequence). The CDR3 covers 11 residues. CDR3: CSARYTDTQYF. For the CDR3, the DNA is TGCAGTGCGCGTTACACAGATACGCAGTATTTT.

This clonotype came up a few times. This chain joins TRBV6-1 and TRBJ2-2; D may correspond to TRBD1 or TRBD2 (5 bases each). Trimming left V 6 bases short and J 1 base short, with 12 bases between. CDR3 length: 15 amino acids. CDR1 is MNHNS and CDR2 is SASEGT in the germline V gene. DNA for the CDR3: TGTGCCAGCAGATTCGGGACGGGGAACACCGGGGAGCTGTTTTTT. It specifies CASRFGTGNTGELFF.

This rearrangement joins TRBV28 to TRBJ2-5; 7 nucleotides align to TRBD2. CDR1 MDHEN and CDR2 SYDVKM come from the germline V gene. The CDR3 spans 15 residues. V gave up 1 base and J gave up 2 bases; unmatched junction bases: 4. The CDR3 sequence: CASSLFLAGQETQYF. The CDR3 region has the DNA TGTGCCAGCAGTTTATTCTTAGCGGGTCAAGAGACCCAGTACTTC.

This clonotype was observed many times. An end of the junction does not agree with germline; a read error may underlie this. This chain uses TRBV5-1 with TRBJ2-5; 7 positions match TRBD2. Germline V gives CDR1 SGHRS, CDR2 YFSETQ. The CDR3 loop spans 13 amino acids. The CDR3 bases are TGTGCCAGCAGTCCAGGACTAGGAGAGACCCAGTACTTC. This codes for CASSPGLGETQYF.

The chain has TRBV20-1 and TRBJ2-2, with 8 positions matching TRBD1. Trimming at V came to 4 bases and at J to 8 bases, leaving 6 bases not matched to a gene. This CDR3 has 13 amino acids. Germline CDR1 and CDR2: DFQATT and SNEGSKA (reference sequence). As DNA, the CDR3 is TGCAGTGCTACCCGGACAGGGATGGGGGAGCTGTTTTTT. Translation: CSATRTGMGELFF.

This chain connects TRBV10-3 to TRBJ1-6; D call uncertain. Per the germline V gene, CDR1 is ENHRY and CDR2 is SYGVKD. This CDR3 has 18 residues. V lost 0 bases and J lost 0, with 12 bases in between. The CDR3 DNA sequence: TGTGCCATCAGTGAGTCGTTATGGAGACCCTCCTATAATTCACCCCTCCACTTT. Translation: CAISESLWRPSYNSPLHF.

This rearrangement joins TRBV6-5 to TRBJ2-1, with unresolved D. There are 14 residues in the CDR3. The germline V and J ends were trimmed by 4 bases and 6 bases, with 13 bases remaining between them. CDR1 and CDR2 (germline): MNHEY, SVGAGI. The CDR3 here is CASSWTDTSNEQFF. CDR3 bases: TGTGCCAGCAGTTGGACCGATACGTCCAATGAGCAGTTCTTC.

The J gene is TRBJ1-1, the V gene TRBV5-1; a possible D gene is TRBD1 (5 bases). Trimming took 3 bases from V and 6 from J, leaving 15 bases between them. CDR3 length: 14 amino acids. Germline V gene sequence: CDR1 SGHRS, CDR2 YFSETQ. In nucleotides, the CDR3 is TGCGCCAGCAGCTCGACAGAGGGAGGCGCTGAAGCTTTCTTT. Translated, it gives CASSSTEGGAEAFF.

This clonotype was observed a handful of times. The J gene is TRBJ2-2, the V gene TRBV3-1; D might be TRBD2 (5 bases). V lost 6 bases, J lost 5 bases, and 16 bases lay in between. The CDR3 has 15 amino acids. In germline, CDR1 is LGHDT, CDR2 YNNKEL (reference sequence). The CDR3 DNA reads TGTGCCAGCAGGCAAACACGGAGAGGGACCGGGGAGCTGTTTTTT. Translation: CASRQTRRGTGELFF.

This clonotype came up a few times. The CDR3: CASRGVMGQPQHF. Written as DNA, the CDR3 is TGTGCCAGCAGGGGGGTGATGGGTCAGCCCCAGCATTTT. The chain links TRBV28 to TRBJ1-5; D perhaps matches TRBD1 (5 bases). This CDR3 is 13 amino acids long. V shed 6 bases and J shed 6 bases, with 12 bases lying between them. Germline V gene lookup returns CDR1 MDHEN and CDR2 SYDVKM.

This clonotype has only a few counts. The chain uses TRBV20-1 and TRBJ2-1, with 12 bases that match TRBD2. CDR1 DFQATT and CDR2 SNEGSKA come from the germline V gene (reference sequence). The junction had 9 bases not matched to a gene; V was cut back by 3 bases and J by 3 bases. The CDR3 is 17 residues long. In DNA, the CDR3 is TGCAGTGCTAGGGTGGCTAGCGGGGGGGCAATCTACAATGAGCAGTTCTTC. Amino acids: CSARVASGGAIYNEQFF.

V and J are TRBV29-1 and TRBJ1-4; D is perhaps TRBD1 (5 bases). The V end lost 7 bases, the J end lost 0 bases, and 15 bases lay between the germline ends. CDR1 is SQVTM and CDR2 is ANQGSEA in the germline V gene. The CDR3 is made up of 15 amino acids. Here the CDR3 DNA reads TGCAGCGCCTCAGGGCCGACTGCAACTAATGAAAAACTGTTTTTT. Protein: CSASGPTATNEKLFF.

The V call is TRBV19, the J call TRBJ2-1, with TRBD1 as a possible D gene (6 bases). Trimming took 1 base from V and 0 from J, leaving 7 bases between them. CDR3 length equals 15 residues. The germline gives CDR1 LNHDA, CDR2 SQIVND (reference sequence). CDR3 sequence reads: CASSIARGSYNEQFF. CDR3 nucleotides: TGTGCCAGTAGTATAGCCAGGGGCTCCTACAATGAGCAGTTCTTC. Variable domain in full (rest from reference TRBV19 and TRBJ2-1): DGGITQSPKYLFRKEGQNVTLSCEQNLNHDAMYWYRQDPGQGLRLIYYSQIVNDFQKGDIAEGYSVSREKKESFPLTVTSAQKNPTAFYLCASSIARGSYNEQFFGPGTRLTVL.

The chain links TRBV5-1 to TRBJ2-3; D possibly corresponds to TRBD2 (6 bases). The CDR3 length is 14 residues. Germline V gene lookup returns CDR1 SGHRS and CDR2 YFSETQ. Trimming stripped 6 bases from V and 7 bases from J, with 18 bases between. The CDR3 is CASTGTPSAHTQYF. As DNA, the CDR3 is TGCGCCAGCACTGGGACTCCCTCCGCCCATACGCAGTATTTT.

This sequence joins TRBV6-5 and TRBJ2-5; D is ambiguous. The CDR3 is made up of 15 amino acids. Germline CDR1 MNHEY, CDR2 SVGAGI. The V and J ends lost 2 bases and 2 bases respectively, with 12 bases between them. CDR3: CASSYIVGRQETQYF. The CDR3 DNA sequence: TGTGCCAGCAGTTACATAGTAGGGCGGCAAGAGACCCAGTACTTC.

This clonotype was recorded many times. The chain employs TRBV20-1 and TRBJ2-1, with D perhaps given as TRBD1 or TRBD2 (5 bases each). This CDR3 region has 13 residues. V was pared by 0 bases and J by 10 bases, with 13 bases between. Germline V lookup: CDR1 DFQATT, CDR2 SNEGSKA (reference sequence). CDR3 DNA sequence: TGCAGTGCTAGAGATCCGTTGGGGACCGAGCAGTTCTTC. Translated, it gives CSARDPLGTEQFF.

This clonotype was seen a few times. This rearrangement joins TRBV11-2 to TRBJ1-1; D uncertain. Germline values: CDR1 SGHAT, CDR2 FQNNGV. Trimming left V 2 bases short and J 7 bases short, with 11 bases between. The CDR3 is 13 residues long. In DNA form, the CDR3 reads TGTGCCAGCAGCTTAACGGCGCGGGGTGAAGCTTTCTTT. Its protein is CASSLTARGEAFF.

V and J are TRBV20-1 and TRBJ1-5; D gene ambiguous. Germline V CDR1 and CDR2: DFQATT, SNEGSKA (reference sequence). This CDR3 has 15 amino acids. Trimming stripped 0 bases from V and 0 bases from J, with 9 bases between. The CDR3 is CSARELGYSNQPQHF. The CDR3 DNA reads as TGCAGTGCTAGAGAGCTCGGGTATAGCAATCAGCCCCAGCATTTT.